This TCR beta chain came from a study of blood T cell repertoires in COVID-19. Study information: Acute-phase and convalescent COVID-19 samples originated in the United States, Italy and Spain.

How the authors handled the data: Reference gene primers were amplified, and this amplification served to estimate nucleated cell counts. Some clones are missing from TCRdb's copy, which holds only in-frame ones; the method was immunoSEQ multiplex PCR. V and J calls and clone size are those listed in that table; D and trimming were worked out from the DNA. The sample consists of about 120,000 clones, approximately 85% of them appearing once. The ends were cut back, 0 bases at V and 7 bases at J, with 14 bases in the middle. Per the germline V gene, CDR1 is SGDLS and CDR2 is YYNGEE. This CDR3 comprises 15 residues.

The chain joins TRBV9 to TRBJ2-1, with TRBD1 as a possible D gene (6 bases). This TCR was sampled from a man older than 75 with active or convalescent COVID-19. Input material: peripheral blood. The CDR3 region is CASSVGQAPGNEQFF. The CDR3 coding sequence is TGTGCCAGCAGCGTAGGACAGGCCCCGGGGAATGAGCAGTTCTTC.